This T cell receptor (beta chain) is drawn from a study of Ad26.COV2.S vaccination and SARS-CoV-2 variants. Sequencing was performed with immunoSEQ multiplex PCR; in TCRdb, only in-frame clones are kept and a portion is missing. Of about 440,000 clones detected, about 90% appear once; the ten largest clones hold around 4.5%. Treatment reported: around 19 received Ad26.COV2.S at low or high dose, single or two shots; roughly 5 received placebo; per-sample allocation not given. Samples were taken on day 63 after the first vaccine or placebo injection. This clone was observed once. This specimen consisted of peripheral blood, obtained in a trial of Ad26.COV2.S vaccine versus placebo. The TCR comes from a person between 18 and 65 years old who received the Ad26.COV2.S COVID-19 vaccine or a placebo.

The CDR3 reads CASSLSGRTDTQYF. CDR3 nucleotides: TGTGCCAGCAGCTTGTCCGGGAGGACAGATACGCAGTATTTT. V usage is TRBV7-9 and J usage is TRBJ2-3; 7 bases agree with TRBD2. CDR1 SEHNR and CDR2 FQNEAQ come from the germline V gene (reference sequence). The CDR3 has 14 residues. V lost 3 bases, J lost 3 bases, and 3 bases stayed unmatched.